This is a list of T cell receptor beta chains from one sample in a study of identical twins. Using its own MiXCR run on the 5' RACE reads, TCRdb lists one record per CDR3 protein. The sample comprises roughly 1.6 million distinct CDR3 sequences, roughly a third of which are singletons, and under 0.35% rests with the top ten. Specimen: cord blood. Receptors originate from a newborn girl in good health. CDR3s include the opening cysteine and the closing phenylalanine or tryptophan. A D gene is named only where the DNA matches it firmly. Clone size is not always given. Where it is, it says once, few, many or a class for expanded clones.

D	size	V	J	DNA	CDR3
NA	NA	TRBV6-6	TRBJ1-1	TGTGCCACACAAAGGCTGGGGGCTTTCTTT	CATQRLGAFF
NA	few	TRBV5-1	TRBJ2-1	TGCGCCAGCAGCTCGTACGGTTACAATGAGCAGTTCTTC	CASSSYGYNEQFF
TRBD1	NA	TRBV19	TRBJ2-1	TGTGCCAGTAGTATAGTGGGACAGGGATTTTATGAGCAGTTCTTC	CASSIVGQGFYEQFF
NA	NA	TRBV11-2	TRBJ2-2	TGTGCCAGCAGCGCAGCTCGGATAGCGAACACCGGGGAGCTGTTTTTT	CASSAARIANTGELFF
NA	few	TRBV5-6	TRBJ1-2	TGTGCCAGCAGCAGGAGGCCCAACTATGGCTACACCTTC	CASSRRPNYGYTF
NA	many	TRBV27	TRBJ2-6	TGTGCCAGCAGTTTTCGGGGGACTTACTCTGGGGCCAACGTCCTGACTTTC	CASSFRGTYSGANVLTF
NA	few	TRBV20-1	TRBJ1-1	TGCAGTGTTAAAGATTGGCAAAGGGGAATGGCTGAAGCTTTCTTT	CSVKDWQRGMAEAFF
TRBD2	few	TRBV28	TRBJ2-4	TGTGCCAGCACCGTACGGGGAGGGTTAGCCAAAAACATTCAGTACTTC	CASTVRGGLAKNIQYF
TRBD1	few	TRBV6-1	TRBJ2-5	TGTGCCAGCACTCTGGGACAGAAAGAGACCCAGTACTTC	CASTLGQKETQYF
NA	NA	TRBV9	TRBJ2-3	TGTGCCAGCAGCCCCCGGGGTCGCACAGATGCGCAGTATTTT	CASSPRGRTDAQYF
TRBD2	once	TRBV7-2	TRBJ2-4	TGTGCCAGCAGCTCAGCTCTAGCGGAAAACATTCAGTACTTC	CASSSALAENIQYF
TRBD1	NA	TRBV9	TRBJ2-3	TGTGCCAGCAGCGTAGAGGGACAGGGGGTGGTGGATACGCAGTATTTT	CASSVEGQGVVDTQYF
NA	few	TRBV5-1	TRBJ2-7	TGCGCCAGCAGCTTGGGACAACTTGTACCCTACGAGCAGTACTTC	CASSLGQLVPYEQYF
TRBD1	NA	TRBV11-2	TRBJ1-3	TGTGCCAGCAGCTGGGACAGAGACACCATATATTTT	CASSWDRDTIYF
NA	many	TRBV9	TRBJ2-7	TGTGCCAGCAGCGCTGGAGACAGTACCACCTACGAGCAGTACTTC	CASSAGDSTTYEQYF
TRBD2	NA	TRBV5-1	TRBJ2-3	TGCGCCAGCAGCTTGTTTATTGGACTAGCGGGAGATAACACAGATACGCAGTATTTT	CASSLFIGLAGDNTDTQYF
NA	many	TRBV10-3	TRBJ2-7	TGTGCCATCAGTGGGACAGCGAACTACGAGCAGTACTTC	CAISGTANYEQYF